The rows below give T cell receptor beta chains drawn from one sample of a study of CD8 T cells in Susac syndrome. TCRdb reprocessed the immunoSEQ multiplex PCR reads with MiXCR, giving one entry per CDR3 protein. The table lists roughly 110,000 distinct CDR3 sequences, less than 95% of them singletons, with about 0.42% in the top ten. Source material: CD8+ T cells from PBMCs. These receptors originate from a human donor with Susac syndrome. Both conserved end residues are trimmed from each CDR3. Fields, in order: V gene, clone size, CDR3 protein. Some rows have no size entry. The others give once, few or many, or a class for an expanded clone.

v_gene: TRBV23-1
abundance: NA
CDR3aa: ASLAGAWETQY

v_gene: TRBV15
abundance: NA
CDR3aa: ATRTGFSPYNEQF

v_gene: TRBV13
abundance: NA
CDR3aa: ASSLGQGKSYNSPLH

v_gene: TRBV20-1
abundance: NA
CDR3aa: SARSGQNYGYT

v_gene: TRBV9
abundance: NA
CDR3aa: ASSAGTVGNQPQH

v_gene: TRBV7-6
abundance: NA
CDR3aa: ASSLPQSGTGNTGELF

v_gene: TRBV29-1
abundance: NA
CDR3aa: SLRGARGYT

v_gene: TRBV18
abundance: NA
CDR3aa: ASSEPGQGNSPLH

v_gene: TRBV15
abundance: NA
CDR3aa: ATSRDRMEKLF

v_gene: TRBV27
abundance: NA
CDR3aa: ASSFDGSNEQY

v_gene: TRBV6-1
abundance: NA
CDR3aa: ASSEGFWGSGANVLT

v_gene: TRBV4-3
abundance: NA
CDR3aa: ASSYDRYNSPLH

v_gene: TRBV12-5
abundance: NA
CDR3aa: ASVLAGGYNEQF

v_gene: TRBV29-1
abundance: NA
CDR3aa: SVLTGNQETQY

v_gene: TRBV6-5
abundance: NA
CDR3aa: ASSYSPETEAF

v_gene: TRBV2
abundance: NA
CDR3aa: ASSGTVAGYT

v_gene: TRBV27
abundance: NA
CDR3aa: ASTQGGTYNEQF

v_gene: TRBV5-4
abundance: NA
CDR3aa: ASSTLTAEAF

v_gene: TRBV20-1
abundance: NA
CDR3aa: SVPNREISEQY

v_gene: TRBV20-1
abundance: NA
CDR3aa: SAIPPTANEQF

v_gene: TRBV2
abundance: NA
CDR3aa: ASGERTGLVLGNQPQH

v_gene: TRBV20-1
abundance: NA
CDR3aa: SASGGERSYEQY

v_gene: TRBV5-6
abundance: NA
CDR3aa: ASSPTVANYGYT

v_gene: TRBV25-1
abundance: NA
CDR3aa: ASSEYTGDYGYT

v_gene: TRBV27
abundance: NA
CDR3aa: ASSSLGGLDSPLH

v_gene: TRBV7-9
abundance: NA
CDR3aa: ASSLSATSYNEQF

v_gene: TRBV12-3/TRBV12-4
abundance: NA
CDR3aa: ASSHGLGSYEQY

v_gene: TRBV3-1
abundance: NA
CDR3aa: ASSQDLGPYEQY

v_gene: TRBV6-5
abundance: NA
CDR3aa: ASSEESTDTQY

v_gene: TRBV3-1
abundance: NA
CDR3aa: ASSQNRVGETQY

v_gene: TRBV29-1
abundance: NA
CDR3aa: SVVRITGSYGQY

v_gene: TRBV14
abundance: once
CDR3aa: ASSQRAGGDVRVDTQY

v_gene: TRBV9
abundance: NA
CDR3aa: ASSSTENEQF

v_gene: TRBV3-1
abundance: NA
CDR3aa: ASSLGPYNSPLH

v_gene: TRBV9
abundance: NA
CDR3aa: ASSVAQASGANVLT

v_gene: TRBV2
abundance: NA
CDR3aa: ASSEALTGMRTEAF

v_gene: TRBV5-4
abundance: NA
CDR3aa: ASSMGLPYEQY

v_gene: TRBV9
abundance: NA
CDR3aa: ASSDPGGDTEAF

v_gene: TRBV2
abundance: NA
CDR3aa: AAGQVNGYT

v_gene: TRBV11-2
abundance: NA
CDR3aa: ASSLGKNEQY

v_gene: TRBV7-2
abundance: once
CDR3aa: ASSLVWGEAF

v_gene: TRBV24-1
abundance: NA
CDR3aa: ATSDSKGLAYNEQF

v_gene: TRBV20-1
abundance: NA
CDR3aa: SARGQENYGYT

v_gene: TRBV12-3/TRBV12-4
abundance: NA
CDR3aa: ASSSHQDRLGLNNEQF

v_gene: TRBV9
abundance: NA
CDR3aa: ASSVIGNTEAF

v_gene: TRBV9
abundance: NA
CDR3aa: ASSPRGGSNSGANVLT

v_gene: TRBV19
abundance: NA
CDR3aa: ASSTSHYNEQF

v_gene: TRBV9
abundance: NA
CDR3aa: ASNPGGGAQPQH